The rows below give T cell receptor beta chains drawn from one sample of a study of T cells in localized non-small cell lung cancer. The protocol was immunoSEQ multiplex PCR, while the TCRdb copy is restricted to in-frame clones and leaves out a portion. The sample consists of fewer than 35,000 clones, about nine tenths of them appearing once. This sample comprised PBMCs, obtained before any cancer treatment. The source of these receptors is a man between 40 and 70 years old with stage II lung adenocarcinoma. CDR3s include the opening cysteine and the closing phenylalanine or tryptophan. D genes are given only for firm matches. Not all rows give a size; the values are once, few, many and, for expanded clones, a class.

TRBD1 | TRBJ2-1 | TRBV27 | once | CASSLWGTGSRDEQFF | TGTGCCAGCAGTTTATGGGGGACAGGGTCTCGGGATGAGCAGTTCTTC
. | TRBJ2-4 | TRBV27 | few | CASSGGGQLNNIQYF | TGTGCCAGCAGTGGGGGGGGCCAATTAAATAACATTCAGTACTTC
TRBD2 | TRBJ2-1 | TRBV9 | . | CASNPSGLNEQFF | TGTGCCAGCAACCCTAGCGGCTTGAATGAGCAGTTCTTC
. | TRBJ2-5 | TRBV5-1 | once | CASSFTETQYF | TGCGCCAGCAGCTTTACAGAGACCCAGTACTTC
. | TRBJ2-7 | TRBV4-1 | . | CASSPTGTRNYEQYF | TGCGCCAGCAGCCCTACCGGGACAAGGAACTACGAGCAGTACTTC
. | TRBJ1-1 | TRBV7-3 | few | CASSLTSGSGSEAFF | TGTGCCAGCAGCTTAACATCAGGTTCGGGTAGTGAAGCTTTCTTT
TRBD2 | TRBJ2-5 | TRBV15 | . | CATSRPVAGAQETQYF | TGTGCCACCAGCAGGCCTGTAGCGGGAGCCCAAGAGACCCAGTACTTC
. | TRBJ1-2 | TRBV15 | once | CATKLDAGLNYGYTF | TGTGCCACCAAATTAGACGCAGGGCTGAACTATGGCTACACCTTC
. | TRBJ2-5 | TRBV7-9 | few | CASSLALIGREETQYF | TGTGCCAGCAGCTTAGCGCTAATCGGCAGGGAAGAGACCCAGTACTTC
. | TRBJ2-5 | TRBV7-8 | few | CASSLTVFQETQYF | TGTGCCAGCAGCTTAACGGTTTTCCAAGAGACCCAGTACTTC
. | TRBJ1-1 | TRBV11-2 | . | CASSLRWAETEAFF | TGTGCCAGCAGCTTAAGATGGGCAGAGACTGAAGCTTTCTTT
. | TRBJ1-1 | TRBV27 | . | CASSLGGVNTEAFF | TGTGCCAGCAGTTTGGGCGGAGTGAACACTGAAGCTTTCTTT
. | TRBJ1-5 | TRBV7-9 | few | CASSLTDNNQPQHF | TGTGCCAGCAGCTTAACGGACAACAATCAGCCCCAGCATTTT
TRBD1 | TRBJ2-7 | TRBV27 | . | CASSFPQRQGAGSYEQYF | TGTGCCAGCTCTTTCCCTCAAAGACAGGGGGCGGGGTCCTACGAGCAGTACTTC
TRBD1 | TRBJ1-2 | TRBV30 | . | CAWGDSPKGYGYTF | TGTGCCTGGGGGGACAGCCCGAAGGGGTATGGCTACACCTTC
. | TRBJ1-2 | TRBV27 | . | CASSLSRGGGYTF | TGTGCCAGCAGTTTATCCAGGGGAGGCGGCTACACCTTC
. | TRBJ2-1 | TRBV5-1 | . | CASSPYRSSYNEQFF | TGCGCCAGCAGCCCCTACAGGTCGTCCTACAATGAGCAGTTCTTC
TRBD1 | TRBJ1-1 | TRBV7-2 | . | CASSWRDRGEAFF | TGTGCCAGCAGCTGGAGGGACAGGGGAGAAGCTTTCTTT
TRBD2 | TRBJ2-7 | TRBV27 | few | CASSPAGAAPYEQYF | TGTGCCAGCAGTCCAGCGGGAGCCGCCCCCTACGAGCAGTACTTC
. | TRBJ1-3 | TRBV19 | . | CASSIGTAGNTIYF | TGTGCCAGTAGTATTGGGACGGCAGGAAACACCATATATTTT
. | TRBJ1-4 | TRBV5-1 | . | CASSSDGTQEKLFF | TGCGCCAGCAGCTCAGACGGGACACAAGAAAAACTGTTTTTT
. | TRBJ1-2 | TRBV6-5 | . | CASSPREAGYYGYTF | TGTGCCAGCAGCCCCAGGGAGGCAGGGTACTATGGCTACACCTTC
. | TRBJ2-7 | TRBV21-1 | . | CASRSFGTSGSHEQYF | TGTGCCAGCAGGAGTTTTGGGACTAGCGGGAGCCACGAGCAGTACTTC
. | TRBJ2-2 | TRBV7-2 | once | CASSRDTANTGELFF | TGTGCCAGCAGCCGTGACACTGCGAACACCGGGGAGCTGTTTTTT
. | TRBJ2-5 | TRBV2 | once | CASSERAEETQYF | TGTGCCAGCAGTGAAAGGGCAGAGGAGACCCAGTACTTC
. | TRBJ2-1 | TRBV15 | . | CATSRVQGNEQFF | TGTGCCACCAGCAGAGTACAAGGAAACGAGCAGTTCTTC
. | TRBJ2-7 | TRBV7-8 | once | CASSPRQTVPYEQYF | TGTGCCAGCAGCCCGAGACAGACAGTCCCCTACGAGCAGTACTTC
. | TRBJ1-5 | TRBV2 | few | CASSAGTGPENQPQHF | TGTGCCAGCAGTGCGGGTACTGGACCGGAGAATCAGCCCCAGCATTTT
TRBD2 | TRBJ2-7 | TRBV19 | . | CASSIDSGRLYEQYF | TGTGCCAGTAGTATAGATAGCGGGAGGCTTTACGAGCAGTACTTC
. | TRBJ2-3 | TRBV13 | . | CASSLNAIAGTDTQYF | TGTGCCAGCAGCTTAAATGCCATCGCGGGCACAGATACGCAGTATTTT
. | TRBJ1-1 | TRBV29-1 | . | CSVAQGDTEAFF | TGCAGCGTTGCCCAAGGGGACACTGAAGCTTTCTTT
. | TRBJ1-4 | TRBV29-1 | . | CSVGRDGTNEKLFF | TGCAGCGTTGGGAGGGACGGGACTAATGAAAAACTGTTTTTT
TRBD2 | TRBJ2-1 | TRBV6-5 | . | CASSTAGGGSEQFF | TGTGCCAGCAGTACAGCGGGAGGGGGGAGCGAGCAGTTCTTC
. | TRBJ2-7 | TRBV28 | . | CASSRPPGTEQYF | TGTGCCAGCAGTAGGCCCCCGGGCACCGAGCAGTACTTC